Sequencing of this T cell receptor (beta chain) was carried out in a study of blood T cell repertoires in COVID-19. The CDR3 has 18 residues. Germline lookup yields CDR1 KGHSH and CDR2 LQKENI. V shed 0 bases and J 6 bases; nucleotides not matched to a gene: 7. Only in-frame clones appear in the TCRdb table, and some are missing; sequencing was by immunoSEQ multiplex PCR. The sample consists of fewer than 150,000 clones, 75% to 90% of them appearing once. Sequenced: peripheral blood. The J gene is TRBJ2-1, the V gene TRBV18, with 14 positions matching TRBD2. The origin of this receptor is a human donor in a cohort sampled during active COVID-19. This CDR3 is CASSPPRLAGGLPNEQFF. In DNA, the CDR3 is TGTGCCAGCTCACCACCGCGACTAGCGGGAGGGCTCCCCAATGAGCAGTTCTTC.